The 11 T cell receptor beta chains in this list originate from one sample, sequenced in a study of T cells after yellow fever vaccination. TCRdb used MiXCR to reprocess the 5' RACE reads, holding one entry per CDR3 protein. Here the sample spans about 260,000 distinct CDR3 sequences, about 5% being singletons. The sequences come from CD4+ T cells sorted from PBMCs, collected on the day of the yellow fever booster vaccination. The receptor set was obtained from a man in his late teens or twenties who received the YFV17D yellow fever vaccine.

This clonotype has more than one count but fewer than ten. The rearrangement joins TRBV21-1 to TRBJ2-5; no DNA check was done on the table's D call, TRBD1. TRBV21-1 is a recognized pseudogene. This CDR3 is built from 13 residues. The CDR3 DNA reads TGTGCCAACCTAAGGACAGTTCAAGAGACCCAGTACTTC. It codes for CANLRTVQETQYF.

J is TRBJ2-1 and V is TRBV24-1; perhaps TRBD2 as D (6 bases). CDR1 and CDR2 from the germline V gene are KGHDR and SFDVKD. Between the trimmed V and J ends, which lost 3 bases and 9 bases, there was a span of 26 bases. This CDR3 contains 18 residues. The CDR3 DNA reads as TGTGCCACCAGTGATCCAATGCCCCGGGACTCAAACAGTGTTGAGCAGTTCTTC. As protein: CATSDPMPRDSNSVEQFF.

Only a few counts were recorded for this clonotype. The chain couples TRBV12-3 or TRBV12-4 to TRBJ1-1; 9 bases are shared with TRBD1. The V and J ends lost 6 bases and 7 bases, in that order; junction bases with no gene match: 12. The CDR3 totals 15 residues. The CDR3, as DNA: TGTGCCAGCAGAGCGAGAACAGGGGGCTATAATGAAGCTTTCTTT. Protein: CASRARTGGYNEAFF.

This clonotype was recorded a few times. This chain joins TRBV7-9 and TRBJ1-6; no clear D. CDR1 is SEHNR, CDR2 FQNEAQ, per germline (reference sequence). The CDR3 runs 15 residues. Deletions cut 5 bases from V and 10 bases from J, with 18 bases between. This chain's CDR3 is CASSLRTAHNSPLHF. The DNA of the CDR3 is TGTGCCAGCAGCCTAAGGACCGCGCACAACTCACCCCTCCACTTT.

A few counts support this clonotype. This chain links TRBV28 with TRBJ2-7; 7 nucleotides align to TRBD2. The CDR3 totals 14 residues. The V and J ends lost 5 bases and 3 bases, in that order; junction bases with no gene match: 7. Germline CDR1 MDHEN, CDR2 SYDVKM. The DNA of the CDR3 is TGTGCCAGCAGTCCAACTAGCGTTCTCTACGAGCAGTACGTC. Its translation is CASSPTSVLYEQYV.

This clonotype was seen only a few times. This chain joins TRBV7-6 and TRBJ2-7; 7 nucleotides align to TRBD1. Trimming took 5 bases from V and 3 from J; bases not matched to a gene: 4. Germline-derived CDR1 and CDR2 are SGHVS and FNYEAQ. There are 13 residues in the CDR3. CDR3 loop: CASSKDRDYEQYV. The CDR3 nucleotides are TGTGCCAGCAGCAAAGACAGGGACTACGAGCAGTACGTC.

This clonotype was picked up a small number of times. CDR3 sequence reads: CASSQDPKGHDYGYTF. CDR3 nucleotides: TGCGCCAGCAGCCAAGACCCAAAAGGGCATGACTATGGCTACACCTTC. The chain joins TRBV4-1 to TRBJ1-2; D call uncertain. Germline V lookup: CDR1 MGHRA, CDR2 YSYEKL. This CDR3 spans 16 amino acids. Trimming removed 0 bases at V and 3 bases at J, with 14 bases between.

The CDR3 DNA reads as TGCGCCAGCAGCTTGCAGTTTGGGTTGAACACTGAAGCTTTCTTT. Translating gives CASSLQFGLNTEAFF. The chain employs TRBV5-1 and TRBJ1-1; D remains unclear. CDR3 length: 15 residues. Germline V gene data show CDR1 as SGHRS and CDR2 as YFSETQ. The V and J ends lost 1 base and 0 bases respectively, with 10 bases between them.

This sequence joins TRBV12-3 or TRBV12-4 and TRBJ2-3; 16 bases align to TRBD2. The CDR3 is 17 residues long. Losses at the gene ends were 5 bases for V and 1 base for J; bases not matched to a gene: 3. This chain's CDR3 is CASSPGLAGGGTDTQYF. Here the CDR3 DNA reads TGTGCCAGCAGTCCGGGACTAGCGGGGGGGGGCACAGATACGCAGTATTTT.

This clonotype was counted at least ten times. The J gene is TRBJ1-1, the V gene TRBV20-1; D uncertain. The CDR3 has 13 residues. Between the trimmed V and J ends, which lost 3 bases and 0 bases, there was a span of 8 bases. From germline, CDR1 is DFQATT and CDR2 SNEGSKA (reference sequence). CDR3 sequence: CSASGRLNTEAFF. The CDR3 bases are TGCAGTGCTAGCGGGCGGTTGAACACTGAAGCTTTCTTT.

This clonotype has more than one count but fewer than ten. This chain joins TRBV5-5 and TRBJ2-2; perhaps TRBD1 as D (6 bases). Germline V CDR1 and CDR2: SGHKS, YYEKEE (reference sequence). Trimming removed 1 base from V and 5 bases from J, with 12 bases in between. CDR3 length: 15 residues. Here the CDR3 DNA reads TGTGCCAGCAGCTTGAGGGGGTGGGGGACCGGGGAGCTGTTTTTT. It translates to CASSLRGWGTGELFF.